This T cell receptor beta chain was profiled in a study of control samples from healthy donors and cancer patients. Trimming pared 2 bases from V and 4 bases from J, leaving 14 bases between. In germline, CDR1 is MNHEY, CDR2 SVGEGT. The CDR3 is 15 amino acids. This clone has a handful of counts. Assay: immunoSEQ multiplex PCR; the TCRdb copy retains only in-frame clones and omits some. The sample lists about 110,000 clones, 88% occurring once. This TCR was recovered from a woman aged 55-75 years with lung cancer. The chain employs TRBV6-2 or TRBV6-3 and TRBJ1-2; D is undetermined. Sequencing was carried out using PBMCs. This chain's CDR3 is CASSYNTEYGYGYTF. CDR3 nucleotides: TGTGCCAGCAGTTACAACACGGAGTATGGCTATGGCTACACCTTC.